The text below deals with one TCR beta chain. This sample was included in a study of blood T cell repertoires in COVID-19. Study-level information: T cells, B-cell-depleted T cells, or PBMCs supplied cDNA or gDNA.

TCRdb keeps only in-frame clones here, not all; method: immunoSEQ multiplex PCR. The data contain 130,000 to 150,000 clones, roughly 90% of them seen just once; the ten biggest clones take up over 2%. The CDR3 length is 15 residues. Trimming cost V 8 bases and J 5 bases, with 21 bases left between them. Per germline, CDR1 SEHNR and CDR2 FQNEAQ (reference sequence). This sequence joins TRBV7-9 and TRBJ2-5; D is unclear. Source material: peripheral blood. This TCR derives from a human donor in a cohort sampled during active COVID-19. The CDR3 bases are TGTGCCAGCTCAGACTCGGGTTCCTATGGGGAGACCCAGTACTTC. This translates into CASSDSGSYGETQYF.